This T cell receptor (beta chain) was observed in a study of graft-versus-host responses after intestinal transplantation. Study at large: Multivisceral, liver-intestinal, or isolated intestinal grafts went to recipients. All recipients were given anti-thymocyte globulin induction, and tacrolimus and steroids were then administered for approximately 3 years.

Findings of the study overall: Early post-transplant declines in HvG were associated with peak levels of circulating GvH clones. The study found high graft-versus-host to host-versus-graft clonal ratios in allografts of patients with graft-donor T cell macrochimerism.

Libraries were prepared by immunoSEQ multiplex PCR; TCRdb keeps only in-frame clonotypes and omits some of them. The sample has roughly 85,000 clones; under 95% are singletons. Trimming left V 1 base short and J 5 bases short, with 6 bases between. Germline V lookup: CDR1 LNHDA, CDR2 SQIVND (reference sequence). The CDR3 contains 13 residues. As for this clone: Its antigen is unidentified.

This sequence originates from a human donor who was the organ donor for an intestinal transplant. Sequenced material: unstimulated CD8+ T cells sorted from spleen or lymph node cells, taken before transplant. The V and J genes are TRBV19 and TRBJ1-5; the D is unclear. DNA for the CDR3: TGTGCCAGTAGTATAGTCAGTGATCAGCCCCAGCATTTT. Translation: CASSIVSDQPQHF.